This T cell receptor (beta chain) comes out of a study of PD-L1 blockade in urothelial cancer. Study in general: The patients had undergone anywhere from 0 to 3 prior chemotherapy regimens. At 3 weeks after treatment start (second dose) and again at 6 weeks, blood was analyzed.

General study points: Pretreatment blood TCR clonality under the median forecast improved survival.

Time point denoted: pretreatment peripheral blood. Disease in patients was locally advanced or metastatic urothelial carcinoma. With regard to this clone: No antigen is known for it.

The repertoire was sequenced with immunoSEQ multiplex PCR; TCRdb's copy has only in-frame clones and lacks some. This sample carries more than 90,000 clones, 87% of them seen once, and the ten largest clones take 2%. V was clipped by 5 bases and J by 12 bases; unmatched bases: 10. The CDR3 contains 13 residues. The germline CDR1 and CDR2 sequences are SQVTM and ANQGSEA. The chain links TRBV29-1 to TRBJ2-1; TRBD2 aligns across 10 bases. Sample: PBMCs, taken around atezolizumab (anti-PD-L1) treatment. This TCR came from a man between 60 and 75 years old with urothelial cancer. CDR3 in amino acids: CSVPGLAIGGQFF. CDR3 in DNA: TGCAGCGTTCCGGGACTAGCGATAGGGGGGCAGTTCTTC.